Sequencing of this T cell receptor beta chain was carried out in a study of CD8+ T cells in alopecia areata. Across the whole study: A 6-month period off drug followed tofacitinib, which lasted 6 to 18 months.

Treatment specified: oral pan-JAK inhibitor, 5-10 mg twice daily. CDR3 length equals 15 residues. The germline V gene encodes CDR1 MGHDK and CDR2 SYGVNS. V lost 5 bases and J 0 bases, leaving 10 bases between the germline ends. RNA extraction and reverse transcription yielded cDNA as sequencing template. The method was immunoSEQ multiplex PCR; TCRdb's version includes in-frame clones alone and lacks a portion of them. The sample lists about 190,000 clones, 45% to 65% seen once, with 0.65% to 0.7% in the top ten. The genes are TRBV25-1 and TRBJ2-2, with D possibly called TRBD1 or TRBD2 (5 bases each). The sequences come from CD4+ T cells sorted from blood, collected at week 4, from a patient treated with tofacitinib. This TCR was sampled from a human donor with alopecia areata. Here the CDR3 reads CASSPRGANTGELFF. CDR3 nucleotide sequence: TGTGCCAGCAGTCCTCGGGGCGCGAACACCGGGGAGCTGTTTTTT.